The rows below give T cell receptor beta chains drawn from one sample of a study of beta chain features in type 1 diabetes. Method: immunoSEQ multiplex PCR; TCRdb's copy keeps in-frame clones and lacks some. Among 600,000 or so clones, around an eighth were seen once, and the ten largest hold 0.09% to 0.15%. The sample comprised naive CD4+ T cells from blood. These receptors all stem from a man aged 25 to 40 with type 1 diabetes. Each CDR3 is given with its conserved first and last residue. The size entry is marked missing in some rows and otherwise reads once, few, many or a size class.

>TRBV7-9|few
CASRETRRGLETQYF
>TRBV7-2|NA
CASSLSTHYEQYF
>TRBV5-1|NA
CASSFSGGNQPQHF
>TRBV4-3|NA
CANDIGGALTNEKLFF
>TRBV13|NA
CASSKAAGTGFTDTQYF
>TRBV7-2|NA
CASSLASQLYYGYTF
>TRBV28|NA
CASSQAKETQYF
>TRBV6-1|few
CASSAVGNQPQHF
>TRBV15|NA
CATSSRQGRDNQPQHF
>TRBV7-2|NA
CASSFTGATNEKLFF
>TRBV5-1|NA
CASSLGAYEQYF
>TRBV29-1|NA
CSVGLQSGNTIYF
>TRBV7-9|NA
CASSPEGGRYTF
>TRBV5-4|NA
CASSDPGTSTDTQYF
>TRBV10-3|few
CATQGRNQPQHF
>TRBV6-1|few
CASRDLMDEKLFF
>TRBV2|few
CASSVGSSYNSPLHF
>TRBV5-1|NA
CASSLAREVEAAGELFF
>TRBV25-1|NA
CASSPGQGNNGYTF
>TRBV5-1|NA
CASSLGGTSYEQYF
>TRBV11-3|NA
CASSPGQGTYEQYF
>TRBV4-2|few
CASSQGGFNEKLFF
>TRBV4-2|few
CASSQDEDTQYF
>TRBV23-1|NA
CASSQSSRGNEQYF
>TRBV4-2|NA
CASSQGTHTDTQYF
>TRBV15|few
CATSRAAGTGYNEQFF
>TRBV27|NA
CASRSSGNTIYF
>TRBV18|few
CASSPPGQGLFYGYTF
>TRBV19|NA
CASTRTGDNSPLHF
>TRBV7-2|NA
CASSLASSGPSTDTQYF
>TRBV13|NA
CASSPGTRTGYNEQFF
>TRBV9|few
CASSHAPGTSDTQYF
>TRBV5-8|few
CASTSLDTQYF
>TRBV2|NA
CAIVNLQGSGELFF
>TRBV2|few
CASNREVGDYGYTF
>TRBV7-9|NA
CASSLIPGMSYEQYF
>TRBV5-6|NA
CASSNLHSPLHF
>TRBV5-4|few
CASSLVYPANTEAFF
>TRBV7-2|few
CASSLVEGANQPQHF
>TRBV5-1|few
CASSLGGTGGDEQYF
>TRBV10-3|NA
CASSYTRGGSPLHF
>TRBV6-5|NA
CASYRDGYTF
>TRBV7-9|NA
CASSLIGAPGDTQYF
>TRBV5-1|few
CASSLGEGLGNQPQHF
>TRBV11-2|NA
CASSLAGASGGVTYNEQFF
>TRBV4-3|NA
CASSQEHDRANYGYTF
>TRBV4-3|few
CASSQGPSGNTGELFF
>TRBV18|NA
CASSLMEMRDTQYF
>TRBV6-1|few
CATKLGQRNQPQHF
>TRBV5-1|NA
CASSFGTGYEQYF
>TRBV7-2|few
CASSLNAFTDTQYF
>TRBV6-6|NA
CASSLRQDNNEKLFF
>TRBV4-2|NA
CASSHPGGEEAQYF
>TRBV4-3|few
CASSQLPGQGAQPNIQYF
>TRBV5-4|few
CASSLEQGRDTEAFF
>TRBV7-6|once
CASSLAPGGNSPLHF
>TRBV7-2|NA
CASSLAGGHPYNEQFF